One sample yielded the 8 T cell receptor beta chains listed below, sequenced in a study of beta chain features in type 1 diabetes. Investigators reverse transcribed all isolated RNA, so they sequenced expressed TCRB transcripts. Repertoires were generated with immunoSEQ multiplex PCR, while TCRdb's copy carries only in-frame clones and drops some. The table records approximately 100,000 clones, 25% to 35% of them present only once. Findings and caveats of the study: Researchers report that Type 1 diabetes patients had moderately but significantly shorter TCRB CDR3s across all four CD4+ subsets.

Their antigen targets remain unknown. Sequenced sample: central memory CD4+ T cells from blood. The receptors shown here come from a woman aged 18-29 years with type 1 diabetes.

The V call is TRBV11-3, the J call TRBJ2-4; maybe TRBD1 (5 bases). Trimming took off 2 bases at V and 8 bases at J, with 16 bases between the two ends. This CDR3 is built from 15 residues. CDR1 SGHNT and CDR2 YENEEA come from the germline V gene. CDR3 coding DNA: TGTGCCAGCAGCTTATCCCAGGGAAATCGGTACATTCAGTACTTC. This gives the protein CASSLSQGNRYIQYF.

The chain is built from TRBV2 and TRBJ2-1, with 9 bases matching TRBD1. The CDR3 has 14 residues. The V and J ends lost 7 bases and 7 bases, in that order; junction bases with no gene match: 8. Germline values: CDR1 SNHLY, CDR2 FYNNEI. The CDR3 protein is CASTRGQGFNEQFF. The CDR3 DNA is TGTGCCAGCACCCGGGGACAGGGATTTAATGAGCAGTTCTTC.

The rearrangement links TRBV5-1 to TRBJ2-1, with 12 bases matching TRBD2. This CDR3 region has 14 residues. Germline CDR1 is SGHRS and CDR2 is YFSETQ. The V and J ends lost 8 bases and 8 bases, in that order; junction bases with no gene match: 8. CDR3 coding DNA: TGCGCCAGTTCTAGCGGGAGGGGAAACGATGAGCAGTTCTTC. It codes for CASSSGRGNDEQFF.

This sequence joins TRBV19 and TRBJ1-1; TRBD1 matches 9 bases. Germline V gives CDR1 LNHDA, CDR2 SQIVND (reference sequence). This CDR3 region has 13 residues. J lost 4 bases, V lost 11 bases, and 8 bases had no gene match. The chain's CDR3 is CASTGGFGTEAFF. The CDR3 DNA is TGTGCCTCAACAGGGGGCTTTGGCACTGAAGCTTTCTTT.

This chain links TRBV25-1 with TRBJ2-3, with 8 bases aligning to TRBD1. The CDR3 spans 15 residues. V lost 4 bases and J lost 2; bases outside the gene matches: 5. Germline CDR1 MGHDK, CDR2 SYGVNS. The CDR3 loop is CASSASGQVTDTQYF. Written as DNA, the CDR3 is TGTGCCAGCAGTGCGTCGGGACAGGTCACAGATACGCAGTATTTT.

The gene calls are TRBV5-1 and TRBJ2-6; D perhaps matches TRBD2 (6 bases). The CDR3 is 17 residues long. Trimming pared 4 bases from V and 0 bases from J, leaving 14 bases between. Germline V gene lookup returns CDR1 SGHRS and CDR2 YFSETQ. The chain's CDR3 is CASSGGRTSSGANVLTF. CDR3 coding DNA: TGCGCCAGCAGCGGGGGGAGGACAAGCTCTGGGGCCAACGTCCTGACTTTC.

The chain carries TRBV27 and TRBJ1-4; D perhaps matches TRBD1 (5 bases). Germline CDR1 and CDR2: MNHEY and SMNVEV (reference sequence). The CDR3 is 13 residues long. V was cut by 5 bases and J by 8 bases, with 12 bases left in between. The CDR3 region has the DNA TGTGCCAGCAGTCCCCGACAGAGGGAAAAACTGTTTTTT. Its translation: CASSPRQREKLFF.

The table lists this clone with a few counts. CDR3 sequence (DNA): TGCAGCGCCAGAACGGGGTATAGCTACAATGAGCAGTTCTTC. Protein: CSARTGYSYNEQFF. The chain has TRBV29-1 and TRBJ2-1; D is possibly TRBD2 (5 bases). Germline V gene lookup returns CDR1 SQVTM and CDR2 ANQGSEA. The V and J ends lost 7 bases and 3 bases respectively, with 16 bases between them. There are 14 residues in the CDR3.